The table lists the clone carrying this TCR beta chain with a count of one. This entry belongs to a study of T cell changes during pregnancy in multiple sclerosis. Sequencing was performed with immunoSEQ multiplex PCR; in TCRdb, only in-frame clones are kept and a portion is missing. Seen here are some 67,000 clones, around 92% observed once, and the top ten hold about 2.3%. V gave up 1 base and J gave up 1 base, with 7 bases separating them. The germline V gene has CDR1 SGHVS and CDR2 FQNEAQ. The CDR3 runs to 15 residues. The material was peripheral blood, obtained in the first trimester of pregnancy. The source is a female donor with multiple sclerosis, enrolled in a pregnancy study. This chain links TRBV7-8 with TRBJ1-4, with D uncertain. The CDR3 reads CASSLGGRTNEKLFF. CDR3 nucleotides: TGTGCCAGCAGCTTAGGCGGCAGAACTAATGAAAAACTGTTTTTT. The variable domain in full, completed from reference TRBV7-8 and TRBJ1-4, reads GAGVSQSPRYKVAKRGQDVALRCDPISGHVSLFWYQQALGQGPEFLTYFQNEAQLDKSGLPSDRFFAERPEGSVSTLKIQRTQQEDSAVYLCASSLGGRTNEKLFFGSGTQLSVL.